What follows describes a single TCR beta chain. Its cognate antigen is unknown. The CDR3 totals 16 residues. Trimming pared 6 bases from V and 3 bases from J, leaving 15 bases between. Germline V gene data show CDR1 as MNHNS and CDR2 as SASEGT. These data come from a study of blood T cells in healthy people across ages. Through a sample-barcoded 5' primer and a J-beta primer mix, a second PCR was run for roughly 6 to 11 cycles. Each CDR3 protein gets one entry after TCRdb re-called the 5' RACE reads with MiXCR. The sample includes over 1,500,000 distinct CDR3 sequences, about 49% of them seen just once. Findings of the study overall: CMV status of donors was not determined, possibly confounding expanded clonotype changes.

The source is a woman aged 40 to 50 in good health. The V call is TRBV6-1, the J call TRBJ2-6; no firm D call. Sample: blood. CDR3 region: CASRDGRFFGANVLTF. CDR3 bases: TGTGCCAGCAGGGACGGACGGTTCTTTGGGGCCAACGTCCTGACTTTC.